The 23 T cell receptor beta chains given below trace back to one sample, sequenced in a study of shared clonotypes between healthy human individuals (dated by TCRdb to 2020 to 2021). CD8 naive samples consisted of CD45RO-negative cells that were positively selected for CCR7, yielding a CD45RA+CCR7+ population without TemRA cells. The receptor library was made with the immunoSEQ multiplex PCR assay. TCRdb holds this immuneACCESS table with in-frame rearrangements only. Some clones are missing; in checked studies, unresolved V genes explain under half, and the rest has no known cause. The sample has around 1.9 million clones on record, around 93% of them singletons. Jointly, the top ten make up 1.5% to 2% of the sample. Sample: naive CD8+ T cells from PBMCs. The sample's cell subset or site, from its label and the paper: CD45RA+CCR7+. These receptors all stem from a man between 18 and 35 years old in good health. Some clones in this sample may be carry-over from other donors' samples.

Regarding this clone: This sample also contains other DNA sequences that code for the same CDR3. The V gene is TRBV6-5, the J gene TRBJ2-2; D not resolved. The germline V and J ends were trimmed by 0 bases and 5 bases, with 4 bases remaining between them. The CDR3 has 13 amino acids. The V gene's germline CDR1 is MNHEY and CDR2 SVGAGI. CDR3 DNA: TGTGCCAGCAGTTACTCACTGACCGGGGAGCTGTTTTTT. Its translation is CASSYSLTGELFF.

The CDR3 region has the DNA TGTGCCAGCAGCCGGGACAGCCCTAACTATGGCTACACCTTC. This encodes CASSRDSPNYGYTF. The V and J genes are TRBV21-1 and TRBJ1-2; the table gives TRBD1 as D, unverified against the DNA. TRBV21-1 is a recognized pseudogene. The CDR3 runs to 14 residues.

The chain joins TRBV28 to TRBJ2-7; 7 bases align to TRBD1. Germline V gene data show CDR1 as MDHEN and CDR2 as SYDVKM. The CDR3 is 13 amino acids. V trimming: 5 bases; J trimming: 1 base; junction bases outside the gene matches: 2. CDR3 in DNA: TGTGCCAGCAGTCGACAGGGTTCCTACGAGCAGTACTTC. It codes for CASSRQGSYEQYF.

This sequence joins TRBV29-1 and TRBJ2-7, with D possibly TRBD2 on 6 matching bases. CDR1 and CDR2 (germline): SQVTM, ANQGSEA. The CDR3 covers 12 residues. The V end lost 5 bases, the J end lost 7 bases, and 15 bases lay between the germline ends. The CDR3 DNA follows: TGCAGCGTTTTGCGGGGCCCCCGGGAGCAGTACTTC. Amino acid sequence: CSVLRGPREQYF.

This clone is a singleton in its sample. The chain links TRBV9 to TRBJ2-1; 14 bases match TRBD2. The junction had 12 bases not matched to a gene; V was cut back by 4 bases and J by 9 bases. This CDR3 is 17 amino acids long. Germline CDR1 SGDLS, CDR2 YYNGEE. CDR3 in amino acids: CASSSRPGLAGDGEQFF. The CDR3 coding sequence is TGTGCCAGCAGCTCACGGCCGGGACTAGCGGGAGATGGTGAGCAGTTCTTC.

This chain uses TRBV29-1 with TRBJ2-7, with 8 bases fitting TRBD2. Germline-derived CDR1 and CDR2 are SQVTM and ANQGSEA. V gave up 1 base and J gave up 7 bases; unmatched junction bases: 9. CDR3 length equals 14 residues. The CDR3 loop reads CSVEVRDGTREQYF. The CDR3 DNA reads TGCAGCGTTGAAGTTCGGGACGGGACTAGGGAGCAGTACTTC.

On this clone itself: The sample contains more than one DNA sequence encoding this CDR3. The chain is built from TRBV29-1 and TRBJ2-7; no definite D call. Germline V gene sequence: CDR1 SQVTM, CDR2 ANQGSEA. This CDR3 has 12 residues. The V gene lost 6 bases and the J gene lost 2 bases, with 11 bases spanning the gap. As DNA, the CDR3 is TGCAGCGTCAGAAAAGAAGCCTACGAGCAGTACTTC. It specifies CSVRKEAYEQYF.

This clone was observed once. The chain has TRBV15 and TRBJ2-5; no clear D. With 1 base removed from V and 5 bases from J, the gap between germline ends came to 11 bases. The CDR3 has 14 residues. The V gene's germline CDR1 is LNHNV and CDR2 YYDKDF (reference sequence). This chain's CDR3 is CATSRGPEEETQYF. DNA for the CDR3: TGTGCCACCAGCAGAGGACCTGAGGAGGAGACCCAGTACTTC.

The rearrangement joins TRBV10-3 to TRBJ2-7; the D gene could be TRBD1 or TRBD2 (5 bases each). Looked up from germline, CDR1 is ENHRY and CDR2 is SYGVKD. The CDR3 runs to 18 residues. V was pared by 0 bases and J by 0 bases, with 18 bases between. The chain's CDR3 is CAISESKVRAGSSYEQYF. The CDR3 nucleotides are TGTGCCATCAGTGAGTCGAAGGTGAGGGCAGGGAGCTCCTACGAGCAGTACTTC.

The genes are TRBV27 and TRBJ2-7; 9 nucleotides align to TRBD2. This CDR3 spans 15 amino acids. Per the germline V gene, CDR1 is MNHEY and CDR2 is SMNVEV (reference sequence). The J segment lost 1 base and the V segment lost 2 bases, leaving 3 bases of the junction unmatched. In nucleotides, the CDR3 is TGTGCCAGCAGTTTAGGTAGCGGGGGATCCTACGAGCAGTACTTC. Protein: CASSLGSGGSYEQYF.

The chain recombines TRBV4-3 with TRBJ2-1, with 9 nucleotides matching TRBD2. Germline CDR1 reads LGHNA; CDR2 reads YSLEER. This CDR3 has 16 amino acids. The J segment lost 2 bases and the V segment lost 4 bases, leaving 6 bases of the junction unmatched. The CDR3 is CASSPRLADTYNEQFF. The CDR3, as DNA: TGCGCCAGCAGCCCCCGACTAGCGGATACCTACAATGAGCAGTTCTTC.

This clone was seen just once. The chain is built from TRBV10-1 and TRBJ2-1, with D unclear. This CDR3 has 13 residues. Per germline, CDR1 WNHNN and CDR2 SYGVQD (reference sequence). V lost 0 bases and J 6 bases, leaving 6 bases between the germline ends. For the CDR3, the DNA is TGCGCCAGCAGTGAGTCGGTCGGCAATGAGCAGTTCTTC. It translates to CASSESVGNEQFF.

V usage is TRBV6-5 and J usage is TRBJ2-7; D is ambiguous. Trimming stripped 5 bases from V and 3 bases from J, with 14 bases between. CDR3 length equals 14 residues. In germline, CDR1 is MNHEY, CDR2 SVGAGI. CDR3 sequence: CASSPEGNRYEQYF. DNA for the CDR3: TGTGCCAGCAGTCCGGAAGGGAACCGCTACGAGCAGTACTTC.

The chain couples TRBV29-1 to TRBJ2-3, with D unclear. CDR3 length equals 14 residues. Looked up from germline, CDR1 is SQVTM and CDR2 is ANQGSEA. Trimming took off 5 bases at V and 0 bases at J, with 12 bases between the two ends. In nucleotides, the CDR3 is TGCAGCGTTCCCCCCCTTTCCAGCACAGATACGCAGTATTTT. Protein product: CSVPPLSSTDTQYF.

The genes are TRBV25-1 and TRBJ2-1; TRBD2 might be the D (5 bases). This CDR3 is 14 amino acids long. The V end was cut by 4 bases, the J end by 6 bases, with 13 bases between. CDR1 is MGHDK, CDR2 SYGVNS, per germline. The CDR3 spells CASSVAGRANEQFF. The CDR3 DNA reads as TGTGCCAGCAGTGTTGCGGGTAGGGCCAATGAGCAGTTCTTC.

The chain joins TRBV5-4 to TRBJ2-2, with D tentatively TRBD1 or TRBD2 (5 bases each). The V and J ends lost 5 bases and 1 base respectively, with 12 bases between them. Germline-derived CDR1 and CDR2 are SGHNT and YYREEE (reference sequence). The CDR3 covers 15 residues. In DNA, the CDR3 is TGTGCCAGCAGGGGGGAATCTCAGAACACCGGGGAGCTGTTTTTT. This sequence encodes CASRGESQNTGELFF.

The rearrangement joins TRBV28 to TRBJ2-2, with TRBD2 as a possible D gene (6 bases). The CDR3 is 15 amino acids. CDR1 is MDHEN, CDR2 SYDVKM, per germline. The V gene lost 6 bases and the J gene lost 5 bases, with 16 bases spanning the gap. The CDR3 DNA sequence: TGTGCCAGCAGGAAATGGTGGGGGGAGACCGGGGAGCTGTTTTTT. Its protein product is CASRKWWGETGELFF.

The chain is built from TRBV27 and TRBJ2-5; 8 bases are a match to TRBD2. The germline gives CDR1 MNHEY, CDR2 SMNVEV (reference sequence). CDR3 length equals 16 residues. With V trimmed by 6 bases and J by 4 bases, 13 bases remained unmatched. CDR3 coding DNA: TGTGCCAGCAGACTATTAGCGGGACTGGAGGGAGAGACCCAGTACTTC. Translation: CASRLLAGLEGETQYF.

V usage is TRBV18 and J usage is TRBJ2-1, with 7 bases lining up with TRBD1. V lost 3 bases, J lost 2 bases, and 10 bases stayed unmatched. This CDR3 has 17 amino acids. CDR1 is KGHSH and CDR2 is LQKENI in the germline V gene. The CDR3 sequence is CASSPSGQIVAYNEQFF. The CDR3 coding sequence is TGTGCCAGCTCACCCTCGGGACAGATAGTGGCCTACAATGAGCAGTTCTTC.

The rearrangement uses TRBV29-1 and TRBJ1-1; TRBD1 agrees at 9 bases. The germline gives CDR1 SQVTM, CDR2 ANQGSEA. The V and J ends lost 5 bases and 9 bases, in that order; junction bases with no gene match: 4. The CDR3 is 11 residues long. The CDR3 spells CSVPQGAKAFF. CDR3 nucleotide sequence: TGCAGCGTTCCACAGGGGGCGAAAGCTTTCTTT.

This clone showed up just once. This chain links TRBV7-9 with TRBJ2-5, with 9 nucleotides matching TRBD2. V trimming: 0 bases; J trimming: 1 base; junction bases outside the gene matches: 3. CDR1 is SEHNR, CDR2 FQNEAQ, per germline (reference sequence). This CDR3 comprises 16 residues. The CDR3 region has the DNA TGTGCCAGCAGCTTAGCTAGCGGGGGAAGCCAAGAGACCCAGTACTTC. This translates into CASSLASGGSQETQYF.

The chain carries TRBV28 and TRBJ1-5, with 11 bases identical to TRBD1. J lost 7 bases, V lost 2 bases, and 19 bases had no gene match. This CDR3 is 20 amino acids long. Germline V gene sequence: CDR1 MDHEN, CDR2 SYDVKM. The DNA of the CDR3 is TGTGCCAGCAGTTTAGCGGCATTGAGGGGACAGGGGGAGCCCTTCCAGCCCCAGCATTTT. This translates into CASSLAALRGQGEPFQPQHF.

This chain joins TRBV7-6 and TRBJ2-7; no clear D. Trimming left V 1 base short and J 0 bases short, with 13 bases between. Germline CDR1 SGHVS, CDR2 FNYEAQ. The CDR3 loop spans 16 amino acids. The CDR3, as DNA: TGTGCCAGCAGCTTAGTCGCACCCCCTTACTCCTACGAGCAGTACTTC. Translating gives CASSLVAPPYSYEQYF.